These 20 T cell receptor beta chains came from one sample sequenced in a study. TCRdb passed the 5' RACE reads through MiXCR, listing each CDR3 protein once. The repertoire includes tens of thousands of distinct CDR3 sequences, 25% to 30% of them detected once, and under 2.5% sits in the top ten. The sequenced sample was naive CD4+ T cells sorted from blood. The sample's subset: naive CD4+ T cells, CD4+CD45RA+CD25-. Receptor source: a female donor with breast cancer.

This clonotype was observed many times. The chain uses TRBV6-5 and TRBJ1-1; no clear D. From germline, CDR1 is MNHEY and CDR2 SVGAGI. This CDR3 comprises 13 residues. V was clipped by 4 bases and J by 3 bases, with 9 bases between them. The CDR3 sequence is CASSSRPYTEAFF. The CDR3 DNA follows: TGTGCCAGCAGTTCCCGACCGTACACTGAAGCTTTCTTT.

The chain has TRBV28 and TRBJ2-7; weak D call: TRBD1 (6 bases). The germline CDR1 and CDR2 sequences are MDHEN and SYDVKM. V was clipped by 6 bases and J by 0 bases, with 12 bases between them. The CDR3 sequence is 14 residues long. Here the CDR3 reads CASRIQGSSYEQYF. CDR3 bases: TGTGCCAGCAGGATACAGGGAAGCTCCTACGAGCAGTACTTC.

This clonotype was seen at least ten times. The chain couples TRBV7-2 to TRBJ2-5, with a tentative D call TRBD2 (6 bases). V was pared by 5 bases and J by 7 bases, with 20 bases between. Germline values: CDR1 SGHTA, CDR2 FQGNSA. This CDR3 has 15 amino acids. The CDR3 DNA follows: TGTGCCAGCAGCCCCGGGGGAGTAGCCTTGGGGACCCAGTACTTC. It codes for CASSPGGVALGTQYF.

V is TRBV12-3 or TRBV12-4 and J is TRBJ1-1, with TRBD1 matching 7 bases. The CDR3 contains 14 residues. The J segment lost 5 bases and the V segment lost 5 bases, leaving 8 bases of the junction unmatched. In DNA, the CDR3 is TGTGCCAGCAGTGCAAACAGGGGCTTAACTGAAGCTTTCTTT. Translation: CASSANRGLTEAFF.

This clonotype was detected ten times or more. This chain links TRBV7-9 with TRBJ1-1, with D tentatively TRBD1 (6 bases). Looked up from germline, CDR1 is SEHNR and CDR2 is FQNEAQ (reference sequence). V lost 2 bases and J 5 bases, leaving 18 bases between the germline ends. The CDR3 is made up of 16 amino acids. The CDR3 loop is CASSLSLAGASTEAFF. DNA of the CDR3: TGTGCCAGCAGCTTAAGCTTAGCGGGGGCGAGTACTGAAGCTTTCTTT.

There are many counts of this clonotype. CDR3 sequence: CASSLRETQYF. The CDR3 nucleotides read TGTGCCAGCAGTTTAAGGGAGACCCAGTACTTC. The genes are TRBV27 and TRBJ2-5; D remains unclear. The germline V gene encodes CDR1 MNHEY and CDR2 SMNVEV (reference sequence). This CDR3 comprises 11 residues. Trimming shortened V by 2 bases and J by 5 bases, and 3 bases separated the two germline ends.

Worth noting for this clonotype: Sequence at one end of the junction differs from germline and may be a read error. This rearrangement joins TRBV5-1 to TRBJ2-5, with TRBD1 matching 8 bases. The CDR3 runs 15 residues. CDR1 and CDR2 (germline): SGHRS, YFSETQ. CDR3 sequence reads: CAGSLVSGGRETQYF. The DNA of the CDR3 is TGCGCCGGCAGCTTGGTGTCAGGGGGCAGAGAGACCCAGTACTTC.

The V and J genes are TRBV12-3 or TRBV12-4 and TRBJ2-1; 12 bases fit TRBD2. This CDR3 region has 14 residues. V lost 6 bases, J lost 9 bases, and 6 bases stayed unmatched. CDR3 sequence reads: CASSLRLAGVEQFF. CDR3 nucleotides: TGTGCCAGCAGCCTACGACTAGCGGGAGTTGAGCAGTTCTTC.

This clonotype has more than one count but fewer than ten. This sequence joins TRBV6-1 and TRBJ1-2; no clear D. This CDR3 spans 13 amino acids. V lost 2 bases to trimming and J lost 3 bases, with 7 bases between them. Germline CDR1 reads MNHNS; CDR2 reads SASEGT. CDR3 region: CASSEQDYYGYTF. The CDR3, as DNA: TGTGCCAGCAGTGAACAAGACTACTATGGCTACACCTTC.

This clonotype was counted only a few times. This chain links TRBV29-1 with TRBJ1-2, with 7 bases fitting TRBD1. CDR1 is SQVTM, CDR2 ANQGSEA, per germline. After removal of 4 bases from V and 4 bases from J, the junction contained 6 bases not matched to a gene. The CDR3 has 13 residues. CDR3 protein: CSVGGGKSYGYTF. The CDR3 coding sequence is TGCAGCGTTGGAGGGGGCAAGAGCTATGGCTACACCTTC.

This clonotype was seen a handful of times. CDR3 region: CASDVAGDNEQFF. CDR3 nucleotide sequence: TGTGCCAGCGATGTAGCGGGAGACAATGAGCAGTTCTTC. The rearrangement links TRBV3-1 to TRBJ2-1, with TRBD2 identical over 9 bases. Losses at the gene ends were 8 bases for V and 5 bases for J; bases not matched to a gene: 4. The CDR3 runs 13 residues. CDR1 and CDR2 from the germline V gene are LGHDT and YNNKEL (reference sequence).

V and J are TRBV20-1 and TRBJ2-5, with 7 bases that match TRBD1. This CDR3 has 14 residues. Germline CDR1 is DFQATT and CDR2 is SNEGSKA (reference sequence). V lost 2 bases to trimming and J lost 2 bases; unmatched junction nucleotides: 5. The CDR3 bases are TGCAGTGCTAGAACCGGGACAGCTCAAGAGACCCAGTACTTC. Translated: CSARTGTAQETQYF.

This clonotype was detected many times. One end of the junction fails to match germline, which may point to a read error. The chain has TRBV20-1 and TRBJ1-2; the D is unclear. The length of the CDR3 is 11 residues. CDR1 and CDR2 (germline): DFQATT, SNEGSKA (reference sequence). The CDR3 loop is CSASRHPYLAF. As DNA, the CDR3 is TGCAGTGCTTCACGTCACCCGTATTTGGCCTTC.

This clonotype was seen ten or more times. V usage is TRBV5-1 and J usage is TRBJ1-3; TRBD1 is a possible D gene (5 bases). CDR1 is SGHRS and CDR2 is YFSETQ in the germline V gene. V shed 4 bases and J shed 3 bases, with 11 bases lying between them. This CDR3 comprises 14 residues. CDR3 sequence (DNA): TGCGCCAGCAGCCCCGACAGTTTTGGAAACACCATATATTTT. This sequence encodes CASSPDSFGNTIYF.

The V and J genes are TRBV25-1 and TRBJ1-2; maybe TRBD1 (6 bases). Germline CDR1 is MGHDK and CDR2 is SYGVNS. V was pared by 10 bases and J by 2 bases, with 14 bases between. This CDR3 region has 13 residues. The CDR3 DNA sequence: TGTGCCACCCAGACAGGCCTGAACTATGGCTACACCTTC. Protein: CATQTGLNYGYTF.

The chain carries TRBV28 and TRBJ2-4; 9 bases agree with TRBD1. The CDR3 spans 14 residues. V lost 5 bases to trimming and J lost 8 bases; unmatched junction nucleotides: 7. Germline assignment: CDR1 MDHEN and CDR2 SYDVKM. DNA of the CDR3: TGTGCCAGCAGTAAGGGACAGGGTACAGACATTCAGTACTTC. Translation gives CASSKGQGTDIQYF. The variable domain in full, completed from reference TRBV28 and TRBJ2-4, reads DVKVTQSSRYLVKRTGEKVFLECVQDMDHENMFWYRQDPGLGLRLIYFSYDVKMKEKGDIPEGYSVSREKKERFSLILESASTNQTSMYLCASSKGQGTDIQYFGAGTRLSVL.

This clonotype has just a few counts. V usage is TRBV9 and J usage is TRBJ2-3; D is unclear. V was pared by 0 bases and J by 2 bases, with 13 bases between. Germline V gene lookup returns CDR1 SGDLS and CDR2 YYNGEE. CDR3 length equals 16 residues. The CDR3: CASSVGPTRATDTQYF. CDR3 DNA: TGTGCCAGCAGCGTAGGGCCGACAAGAGCCACAGATACGCAGTATTTT. Variable domain in full (rest from reference TRBV9 and TRBJ2-3): DSGVTQTPKHLITATGQRVTLRCSPRSGDLSVYWYQQSLDQGLQFLIQYYNGEERAKGNILERFSAQQFPDLHSELNLSSLELGDSALYFCASSVGPTRATDTQYFGPGTRLTVL.

Only a few counts were recorded for this clonotype. The chain recombines TRBV20-1 with TRBJ2-4; 10 bases agree with TRBD1. In germline, CDR1 is DFQATT, CDR2 SNEGSKA (reference sequence). The CDR3 has 13 residues. V was pared by 6 bases and J by 9 bases, with 8 bases of the junction left unmatched. CDR3 amino acids: CSAAVGTGVIQYF. The CDR3 coding sequence is TGCAGTGCAGCTGTCGGGACAGGGGTCATTCAGTACTTC.

Sample share makes this clonotype medium-sized. The CDR3 DNA reads as TGCGCCAGCAGCTTGACCGGGACAGGGGGCTTCTCCTACGAGCAGTACTTC. Protein product: CASSLTGTGGFSYEQYF. The rearrangement uses TRBV5-1 and TRBJ2-7, with 12 bases that match TRBD1. The length of the CDR3 is 17 residues. Looked up from germline, CDR1 is SGHRS and CDR2 is YFSETQ. Trimming took 1 base from V and 0 from J; bases not matched to a gene: 5.

This clonotype was observed at least ten times. J is TRBJ2-3 and V is TRBV29-1; 7 bases agree with TRBD1. Germline CDR1 SQVTM, CDR2 ANQGSEA. CDR3 length: 13 residues. The V segment lost 6 bases and the J segment 3 bases; nucleotides outside the gene matches: 6. The CDR3 DNA is TGCAGCGTCGACCCGGGACAGACAGATACGCAGTATTTT. Its protein is CSVDPGQTDTQYF.